This entry lists 22 T cell receptor beta chains sequenced from one sample in a study of human T cells and chemical hapten exposure. TCRdb re-analysed the RACE reads in MiXCR, keeping a single row per CDR3 protein. The top ten hold about 1.6% of the sample, which has 35,000 to 50,000 distinct CDR3 sequences, around 4.1% seen once. Time point reported: healthy volunteer bleed at 2 weeks. Researchers extracted total RNA from unfractionated whole blood. Sample: whole blood. These receptor sequences come from a female donor in good health. Some clones in this sample may be carry-over from other donors' samples.

The table lists this clonotype with many counts. The chain links TRBV29-1 to TRBJ2-2; no reliable D call. The V end was cut by 6 bases, the J end by 3 bases, with 5 bases between. CDR1 SQVTM and CDR2 ANQGSEA come from the germline V gene. This CDR3 has 11 amino acids. CDR3 sequence: CSVRYTGELFF. CDR3 DNA sequence: TGCAGCGTGAGATACACCGGGGAGCTGTTTTTT.

Details on this clonotype: Since a much larger clone is just one base distant, this may be a read error. The gene calls are TRBV20-1 and TRBJ2-3; 11 bases line up with TRBD2. The ends lost 2 bases at V and 1 base at J; junction bases unmatched: 5. This CDR3 has 16 residues. Germline values: CDR1 DFQATT, CDR2 SNEGSKA (reference sequence). CDR3 sequence (DNA): TGCAGTGCTAGAAAGGTGACTAGCGGGGGCACAGATACGCAGTATTTT. Residues: CSARKVTSGGTDTQYF.

The chain recombines TRBV18 with TRBJ2-3; the D is unclear. CDR3 length: 14 amino acids. V lost 4 bases and J lost 0, with 8 bases in between. The germline V gene has CDR1 KGHSH and CDR2 LQKENI. The DNA for the CDR3 is TGTGCCAGCTCACGGAGTCACAGCACAGATACGCAGTATTTT. It codes for CASSRSHSTDTQYF.

This clonotype has at least ten counts. The chain uses TRBV7-2 and TRBJ2-1; maybe TRBD2 (6 bases). Germline CDR1 and CDR2: SGHTA and FQGNSA. V was trimmed by 1 base and J by 6 bases, leaving 19 bases between them. The CDR3 has 17 amino acids. The CDR3 DNA is TGTGCCAGCAGCTTAGGCCCTCGGGACTCTGAATCCAATGAGCAGTTCTTC. Amino acid sequence: CASSLGPRDSESNEQFF.

This rearrangement joins TRBV5-5 to TRBJ2-5; D uncertain. Germline lookup yields CDR1 SGHKS and CDR2 YYEKEE (reference sequence). Trimming removed 0 bases from V and 1 base from J, with 7 bases in between. The CDR3 contains 14 residues. The CDR3 loop reads CASSLGLFQETQYF. CDR3 in DNA: TGTGCCAGCAGCTTGGGGCTTTTCCAAGAGACCCAGTACTTC.

This clonotype has at least ten counts. V and J are TRBV12-3 or TRBV12-4 and TRBJ2-5, with D perhaps matching TRBD1 (6 bases). The CDR3 spans 13 residues. V lost 2 bases, J lost 7 bases, and 11 bases lay in between. The CDR3 spells CASSLTEGVTQYF. CDR3 DNA: TGTGCCAGCAGTTTAACTGAGGGGGTGACCCAGTACTTC.

This clonotype was seen more than once but under ten times. J is TRBJ1-5 and V is TRBV5-6; 7 nucleotides agree with TRBD1. The J segment lost 6 bases and the V segment lost 0 bases, leaving 3 bases of the junction unmatched. The CDR3 spans 14 residues. Germline V CDR1 and CDR2: SGHDT, YYEEEE. The CDR3 loop is CASSLAGGFQPQHF. The CDR3, as DNA: TGTGCCAGCAGCTTGGCAGGGGGTTTTCAGCCCCAGCATTTT.

The table lists this clonotype with a few counts. The CDR3, as DNA: TGTGCCAGCAGTTCCCGGGACTACAATGAGCAGTTCTTC. Translating it yields CASSSRDYNEQFF. The rearrangement joins TRBV7-2 to TRBJ2-1; the D gene is possibly TRBD2 (5 bases). V lost 6 bases and J lost 3, with 9 bases in between. The germline V gene has CDR1 SGHTA and CDR2 FQGNSA. The CDR3 totals 13 residues.

This clonotype has at least ten counts. The rearrangement uses TRBV14 and TRBJ1-6, with TRBD1 matching over 11 bases. The CDR3 is 15 residues long. With V trimmed by 3 bases and J by 7 bases, 2 bases remained unmatched. Germline assignment: CDR1 SGHDN and CDR2 FVKESK. The CDR3, as DNA: TGTGCCAGCAGCCACCGGACAGGGGGCAATTCACCCCTCCACTTT. It translates to CASSHRTGGNSPLHF.

At least ten counts were recorded for this clonotype. The chain uses TRBV7-2 and TRBJ2-7; D is unresolved. The CDR3 extends over 14 amino acids. V gave up 2 bases and J gave up 3 bases, with 11 bases separating them. From germline, CDR1 is SGHTA and CDR2 FQGNSA. The CDR3 DNA follows: TGTGCCAGCAGCTTAATCGTTGCTGGCTACGAGCAGTACTTC. Translation gives CASSLIVAGYEQYF. The whole variable domain, filled in from reference TRBV7-2 and TRBJ2-7, reads GAGVSQSPSNKVTEKGKDVELRCDPISGHTALYWYRQSLGQGLEFLIYFQGNSAPDKSGLPSDRFSAERTGGSVSTLTIQRTQQEDSAVYLCASSLIVAGYEQYFGPGTRLTVT.

A note on this clonotype: A single base separates this from a much larger clone, so it may be a read error. The chain couples TRBV7-2 to TRBJ1-6; tentative D call: TRBD1 (5 bases). Looked up from germline, CDR1 is SGHTA and CDR2 is FQGNSA. The length of the CDR3 is 14 residues. V was cut by 6 bases and J by 10 bases, with 16 bases left in between. The CDR3 region is CASRPIGTASPLHF. Written as DNA, the CDR3 is TGTGCCAGCAGACCGATCGGGACGGCCTCACCCCTCCACTTT.

This clonotype was counted many times. This chain joins TRBV12-3 or TRBV12-4 and TRBJ2-2, with D possibly TRBD2 on 6 matching bases. Trimming removed 5 bases from V and 1 base from J, with 11 bases in between. The length of the CDR3 is 15 residues. As DNA, the CDR3 is TGTGCCAGCAGTCGCGGGACGCTGAACACCGGGGAGCTGTTTTTT. Its protein product is CASSRGTLNTGELFF.

In its sample, this clonotype was seen many times. CDR3 bases: TGTGCCAGCAGCTTAGGTGTGTGGGCTGACCGCTCCTACAATGAGCAGTTCTTC. This encodes CASSLGVWADRSYNEQFF. J is TRBJ2-1 and V is TRBV11-3, with unresolved D. The CDR3 has 18 amino acids. CDR1 is SGHNT and CDR2 is YENEEA in the germline V gene. V lost 1 base and J 0 bases, leaving 16 bases between the germline ends.

This chain uses TRBV5-1 with TRBJ1-3; D call uncertain. V was clipped by 4 bases and J by 0 bases, with 11 bases between them. CDR1 and CDR2 (germline): SGHRS, YFSETQ. The CDR3 runs to 15 residues. CDR3 coding DNA: TGCGCCAGCAGCGCGGACGGGAGCTCTGGAAACACCATATATTTT. This sequence encodes CASSADGSSGNTIYF.

This chain connects TRBV30 to TRBJ1-2; D might be TRBD1 (5 bases). The germline V gene encodes CDR1 GTSNPN and CDR2 SVGIG (reference sequence). The CDR3 runs 14 residues. Trimming cost V 3 bases and J 3 bases, with 14 bases left between them. CDR3 residues: CAWRGVMSYYGYTF. The DNA of the CDR3 is TGTGCCTGGAGAGGGGTGATGTCCTACTATGGCTACACCTTC.

The chain couples TRBV5-1 to TRBJ2-2, with 7 positions matching TRBD2. V lost 4 bases, J lost 1 base, and 4 bases stayed unmatched. CDR1 is SGHRS, CDR2 YFSETQ, per germline. The CDR3 contains 15 residues. CDR3 loop: CASSPSSGNTGELFF. Written as DNA, the CDR3 is TGCGCCAGCAGCCCGTCTAGCGGGAACACCGGGGAGCTGTTTTTT.

In its sample, this clonotype was seen many times. The chain employs TRBV2 and TRBJ1-5; 8 positions agree with TRBD1. V gave up 4 bases and J gave up 6 bases; unmatched junction bases: 8. The CDR3 length is 15 residues. Germline CDR1 and CDR2: SNHLY and FYNNEI. DNA of the CDR3: TGTGCCAGCAGTGTTGATGCGACAGGGGTTCAGCCCCAGCATTTT. Translation: CASSVDATGVQPQHF.

A few counts support this clonotype. J is TRBJ1-6 and V is TRBV6-2 or TRBV6-3, with 9 bases aligning to TRBD1. Germline V CDR1 and CDR2: MNHEY, SVGEGT. The length of the CDR3 is 14 residues. J lost 10 bases, V lost 4 bases, and 5 bases had no gene match. The DNA of the CDR3 is TGTGCCAGCAGTTGGACAGGGGAAAGGTCACCCCTCCACTTT. The encoded protein is CASSWTGERSPLHF.

This clonotype was seen ten or more times. The rearrangement joins TRBV2 to TRBJ1-6, with TRBD1 as a possible D gene (6 bases). CDR1 is SNHLY and CDR2 is FYNNEI in the germline V gene. Trimming cost V 6 bases and J 5 bases, with 14 bases left between them. This CDR3 has 15 residues. For the CDR3, the DNA is TGTGCCAGCAGACTCGGACAGCAGGATAATTCACCCCTCCACTTT. This sequence encodes CASRLGQQDNSPLHF.

Concerning this clonotype itself: A single base separates this from a much larger clone, so it may be a read error. This sequence joins TRBV20-1 and TRBJ2-1; TRBD2 aligns across 9 bases. The junction had 15 bases not matched to a gene; V was cut back by 3 bases and J by 15 bases. This CDR3 has 14 amino acids. Per the germline V gene, CDR1 is DFQATT and CDR2 is SNEGSKA (reference sequence). This chain's CDR3 is CSASLSGGTHGGFF. CDR3 in DNA: TGCAGTGCTAGTTTGAGCGGGGGGACTCACGGGGGGTTCTTC.

This clonotype was seen ten or more times. V and J are TRBV7-9 and TRBJ1-1, with D tentatively TRBD1 (6 bases). The CDR3 loop spans 18 amino acids. CDR1 SEHNR and CDR2 FQNEAQ come from the germline V gene (reference sequence). V was clipped by 1 base and J by 1 base, with 19 bases between them. This CDR3 reads CASSLGLRVARGNTEAFF. DNA for the CDR3: TGTGCCAGCAGCTTAGGGTTAAGGGTGGCCAGGGGGAACACTGAAGCTTTCTTT.

This clonotype was recorded at least ten times. This CDR3 reads CASSSGQSYEQYF. For the CDR3, the DNA is TGTGCCAGCAGCTCGGGACAAAGCTACGAGCAGTACTTC. V and J are TRBV5-4 and TRBJ2-7; perhaps TRBD1 as D (6 bases). CDR3 length: 13 residues. Germline V CDR1 and CDR2: SGHNT, YYREEE (reference sequence). With 3 bases removed from V and 3 bases from J, the gap between germline ends came to 10 bases. The variable domain in full, with the rest retrieved from reference TRBV5-4 and TRBJ2-7, is ETGVTQSPTHLIKTRGQQVTLRCSSQSGHNTVSWYQQALGQGPQFIFQYYREEENGRGNFPPRFSGLQFPNYSSELNVNALELDDSALYLCASSSGQSYEQYFGPGTRLTVT.